This passage covers 13 T cell receptor beta chains from one sample sequenced in a study of T-cell memory formation after mild COVID-19. From the 5' RACE reads, TCRdb called clonotypes with MiXCR, one entry per CDR3 protein. This sample has about 560,000 distinct CDR3 sequences; approximately 18% occur once, and the top ten carry around 12%. Sequenced: PBMCs or a T cell subset sorted from them (not recorded which). The source of these receptors is an adult woman who had mild COVID-19 (a few samples of this study predate the infection). Cell type and time point are not known.

This chain uses TRBV10-3 with TRBJ1-2, with unresolved D. V shed 3 bases and J shed 8 bases, with 13 bases lying between them. The CDR3 covers 13 residues. Germline V gene data show CDR1 as ENHRY and CDR2 as SYGVKD. CDR3 nucleotides: TGTGCCATCAGTGAAATCCGCGCCGGGGGCTACACCTTC. Encoded protein: CAISEIRAGGYTF.

A few counts support this clonotype. The chain employs TRBV3-1 and TRBJ1-1, with 9 bases fitting TRBD1. This CDR3 comprises 15 residues. The trim removed 5 bases at V and 6 bases at J, leaving 10 bases unmatched. Germline V lookup: CDR1 LGHDT, CDR2 YNNKEL (reference sequence). The CDR3 nucleotides read TGTGCCAGCAGCTTACCGCACAGGGGGCTGGCTGAAGCTTTCTTT. The encoded protein is CASSLPHRGLAEAFF.

This clonotype has a count of ten or more. This chain joins TRBV2 and TRBJ2-2; D not resolved. From germline, CDR1 is SNHLY and CDR2 FYNNEI. The CDR3 has 12 amino acids. Trimming took 7 bases from V and 6 from J, leaving 9 bases between them. The CDR3 sequence: CASTGRAGELFF. For the CDR3, the DNA is TGTGCCAGCACCGGACGGGCCGGGGAGCTGTTTTTT.

CDR3 protein: CASSPRPKHSNQPQHF. CDR3 nucleotide sequence: TGTGCCAGCAGCCCAAGGCCTAAGCATAGCAATCAGCCCCAGCATTTT. The V gene is TRBV7-6, the J gene TRBJ1-5, with D unclear. The CDR3 is 16 amino acids. Germline V CDR1 and CDR2: SGHVS, FNYEAQ. Trimming removed 5 bases from V and 0 bases from J, with 14 bases in between.

The V gene is TRBV9, the J gene TRBJ2-1; 10 bases map to TRBD2. V was clipped by 3 bases and J by 9 bases; unmatched bases: 9. The germline CDR1 and CDR2 sequences are SGDLS and YYNGEE. The CDR3 consists of 15 residues. The CDR3 protein is CASSEASGGTGEQFF. The CDR3 DNA reads TGTGCCAGCAGCGAGGCTAGCGGGGGTACGGGTGAGCAGTTCTTC.

The genes are TRBV6-4 and TRBJ2-3, with D possibly being TRBD2 (6 bases). Trimming left V 2 bases short and J 1 base short, with 13 bases between. There are 16 residues in the CDR3. The germline V gene encodes CDR1 MRHNA and CDR2 SNTAGT. The CDR3 coding sequence is TGTGCCAGCAGTGACCGCCCGTGGGGGGGCACAGATACGCAGTATTTT. Translating it yields CASSDRPWGGTDTQYF.

The J gene is TRBJ1-5, the V gene TRBV27; D is uncertain. CDR3 length: 15 amino acids. V was shortened by 2 bases and J by 0 bases, with 8 bases between the two germline ends. The germline CDR1 and CDR2 sequences are MNHEY and SMNVEV (reference sequence). CDR3 protein: CASSLRFDSNQPQHF. The CDR3, as DNA: TGTGCCAGCAGTTTAAGGTTCGATAGCAATCAGCCCCAGCATTTT.

This clonotype was seen more than once but under ten times. The chain uses TRBV5-4 and TRBJ2-1; 9 positions match TRBD1. CDR1 is SGHNT and CDR2 is YYREEE in the germline V gene (reference sequence). V lost 0 bases, J lost 9 bases, and 7 bases stayed unmatched. The CDR3 runs to 15 residues. CDR3 residues: CASSLGTGVQFEQFF. In DNA form, the CDR3 reads TGTGCCAGCAGCTTGGGGACAGGGGTGCAATTTGAGCAGTTCTTC.

This clonotype was recorded many times. The V call is TRBV7-9, the J call TRBJ2-7; 9 bases are shared with TRBD1. This CDR3 spans 16 amino acids. The germline V gene has CDR1 SEHNR and CDR2 FQNEAQ (reference sequence). V was pared by 4 bases and J by 1 base, with 8 bases of the junction left unmatched. DNA of the CDR3: TGTGCCAGCAGCTCGTCCGGGACAGGGATGTCCTACGAGCAGTACTTC. Translating it yields CASSSSGTGMSYEQYF.

This clonotype occurred a few times. One end of the junction does not line up with germline, which may come from a read error. The J gene is TRBJ2-7, the V gene TRBV12-3 or TRBV12-4; weak D call: TRBD2 (5 bases). There are 13 residues in the CDR3. CDR3: CASSWTFGYEQHF. The CDR3 coding sequence is TGTGCCAGCAGCTGGACTTTTGGGTACGAGCAGCACTTC.

This chain uses TRBV10-3 with TRBJ2-1, with 11 bases fitting TRBD2. The V and J ends lost 8 bases and 2 bases, in that order; junction bases with no gene match: 5. Germline V gene sequence: CDR1 ENHRY, CDR2 SYGVKD. The CDR3 has 15 residues. CDR3: CAIGTSGGPYNEQFF. CDR3 in DNA: TGTGCCATCGGCACTAGCGGGGGCCCCTACAATGAGCAGTTCTTC.

The V call is TRBV7-8, the J call TRBJ2-1; weak D call: TRBD2 (5 bases). CDR3 length equals 17 residues. CDR1 is SGHVS, CDR2 FQNEAQ, per germline. V was shortened by 1 base and J by 4 bases, with 17 bases between the two germline ends. CDR3 nucleotides: TGTGCCAGCAGCTTAGTCCCGCGGCTAGAGGGTTACAATGAGCAGTTCTTC. Encoded protein: CASSLVPRLEGYNEQFF.

The chain combines TRBV5-1 with TRBJ2-7, with 7 bases identical to TRBD1. Germline V gene sequence: CDR1 SGHRS, CDR2 YFSETQ. The CDR3 runs 13 residues. V lost 6 bases, J lost 2 bases, and 5 bases stayed unmatched. CDR3 sequence: CASTTGDPYEQYF. DNA of the CDR3: TGCGCCAGCACCACAGGGGACCCCTACGAGCAGTACTTC.